This TCR beta chain was recovered during a study of control samples from healthy donors and cancer patients. This table comes from immunoSEQ multiplex PCR, and its TCRdb copy is limited to in-frame clones, with some not included. The table includes more than 95,000 clones, about 90% detected once. CDR1 is SGHTA, CDR2 FQGNSA, per germline. This CDR3 spans 15 amino acids. Trimming pared 1 base from V and 3 bases from J, leaving 10 bases between. This clonotype was sampled from a man in his 60s in good health. The chain recombines TRBV7-2 with TRBJ1-5, with no clear D. Sequencing used blood. The CDR3 spells CASSLEQLNNQPQHF. The CDR3 DNA sequence: TGTGCCAGCAGCTTAGAACAGCTAAACAATCAGCCCCAGCATTTT.